This paragraph covers one T cell receptor (beta chain) sequence. Its cognate antigen has yet to be identified. No quality values exist for individual bases; no much larger clone is one base distant. Enrolling through a virtual design, the prospective study's participants ranged in age from roughly 18 to 100 years and lived across roughly 23 United States geographic areas. In the prospective study, cohorts were assigned on the basis of participant-reported clinical history obtained from a screening survey and a study questionnaire. In the prospective study, whole blood, serum and a nasopharyngeal or oropharyngeal swab were collected from each participant by mobile phlebotomists. Participants in the prospective study had the option to provide additional blood draws and questionnaires over a roughly 2-month period. Prospective study blood samples were shipped either frozen or at room temperature before DNA extraction.

The data belong to a study of blood T cell repertoires in COVID-19 (dated by TCRdb to 2020 to 2022). For context, the study as a whole: ImmuneRACE Cohort 3 recovered participants were defined by two consecutive negative NP/OP PCR tests, healthcare professional clearance, or symptom resolution. HLA class I and class II types, where available, came from metadata supplied by the sample provider rather than from assay-based typing. Samples covering the acute and convalescent phases of COVID-19 were provided by collaborators in the United States, Italy and Spain. Deeply sampled blood TCRbeta repertoires from subjects exposed to, actively infected with, or recovered from COVID-19 were included in the dataset. The material from the prospective study consisted of cDNA or gDNA derived from T cells, B-cell-depleted T cells, or PBMCs. Samples came from the ongoing ImmuneRACE study (first 160 participants) plus 1,254 subjects from 6 global collaborators. Nearly every sample came with metadata listing a de-identified subject ID, COVID-19 status, age in years and sex. The repertoires were released in a freely available public database meant as a resource for research on the immune response to SARS-CoV-2.

General findings and caveats noted by the study authors: The amount of clinical and demographic metadata varied by source and participant and was provided uncurated.

Trimming accounts for 5 bases at V and 2 bases at J, while the number of junction bases matched to no gene is 9. In the germline V gene (reference sequence), CDR1 corresponds to LNHDA and CDR2 to SQIVND. The CDR3 has 17 amino acids, counting the end cysteine and phenylalanine. Only the CDR3 part of the read is kept: 51 bases, read in frame from the first base. TCRbeta CDR3 regions were amplified from genomic DNA using the immunoSEQ Assay, a bias-controlled multiplex PCR. Regarding the original processing steps: Within the assay, amplification of reference gene primers was used to estimate how many nucleated cells each sample contained. Sequence reads were collapsed and filtered to measure the absolute abundance of every unique TCRbeta CDR3 rearrangement. For each sample, productive Simpson clonality was calculated by taking the square root of Simpson's diversity index across productive rearrangements. In its TCRdb copy, this immuneACCESS table keeps in-frame sequences only and misses some clones. Where compared with another copy, unresolved V genes explain less than half of these, and the others have no known cause. For V, J and clone size, that table is used; D and trimming come from the DNA. Present in this sample are about 360,000 clones, more than 70% of which were seen just once. Of the sample, approximately 1.9% is held by the ten largest clones.

Sequenced sample: PBMCs or T cells enriched from blood (not recorded which). This receptor chain uses TRBV19 and TRBJ2-3, and 11 junction bases match TRBD2. This clonotype was obtained from a man in his forties or fifties in a cohort exposed to, infected with or recovered from COVID-19 (not recorded which). DNA sequence: TGTGCCAGTAGTGCCACTCCGACTAGCGGGATCACAGATACGCAGTATTTT. It encodes CASSATPTSGITDTQYF.